This TCR beta chain was observed in a study of naive and memory T cell subsets. Remarks on this clonotype: Its antigen is currently unknown.

Ligated cDNA underwent four rounds of PCR with nested alpha and beta constant region primers and SP2. One entry per CDR3 protein results from TCRdb running MiXCR on the 5' RACE reads. The sample includes approximately 52,000 distinct CDR3 sequences, about 4.8% of them seen just once. Germline V lookup: CDR1 SQVTM, CDR2 ANQGSEA. V lost 4 bases and J lost 0, with 10 bases in between. CDR3 length: 13 amino acids. A UMI-containing oligonucleotide was joined by 3' ligation to the TCR cDNA template. Reverse transcription used DNase-treated unsorted total RNA, aiming for about 1 to 1000 ng. Whole-study findings and limits: This RNA-based method may be sensitive to activation-related transcript changes.

The chain carries TRBV29-1 and TRBJ2-7, with D possibly TRBD2 on 6 matching bases. The source of this sequence is a female donor in good health. As DNA, the CDR3 is TGCAGCGTTGGGAGGGGTTCCTCCTACGAGCAGTACTTC. It specifies CSVGRGSSYEQYF.